This T cell receptor (beta chain) emerged from a study of T cells in localized non-small cell lung cancer. This clone was recorded once. Its antigen remains unidentified. Data came from immunoSEQ multiplex PCR; TCRdb stores just in-frame clones and leaves some out. The data contain under 12,000 clones, roughly four fifths of them seen just once; the ten biggest clones take up roughly 20%. Trimming at V came to 4 bases and at J to 2 bases, leaving 17 bases not matched to a gene. Looked up from germline, CDR1 is MDHEN and CDR2 is SYDVKM. CDR3 length equals 18 residues. Study-level results: Detection in adjacent lung was observed for a median approximately 53 of the top 100 tumor clones.

This receptor was obtained from a female donor over 55 with stage II lung adenocarcinoma. The chain has TRBV28 and TRBJ2-7; 7 positions match TRBD2. The source was peripheral blood mononuclear cells, collected before any cancer treatment. The CDR3 DNA reads TGTGCCAGCAGTTCCCTCCTACCTGAGACTAGCCCCCCCTACGAGCAGTACTTC. The encoded protein is CASSSLLPETSPPYEQYF. Full variable domain (remainder filled in from reference TRBV28 and TRBJ2-7): DVKVTQSSRYLVKRTGEKVFLECVQDMDHENMFWYRQDPGLGLRLIYFSYDVKMKEKGDIPEGYSVSREKKERFSLILESASTNQTSMYLCASSSLLPETSPPYEQYFGPGTRLTVT.